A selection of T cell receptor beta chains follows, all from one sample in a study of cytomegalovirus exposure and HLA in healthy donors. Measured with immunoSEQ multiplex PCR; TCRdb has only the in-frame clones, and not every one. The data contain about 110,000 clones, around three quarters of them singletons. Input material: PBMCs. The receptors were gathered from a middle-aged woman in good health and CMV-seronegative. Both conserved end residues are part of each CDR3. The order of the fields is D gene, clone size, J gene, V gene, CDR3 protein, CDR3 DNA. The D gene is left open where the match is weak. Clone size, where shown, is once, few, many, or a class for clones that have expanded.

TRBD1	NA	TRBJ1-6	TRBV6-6	CASSDRGHSPLHF	TGTGCCAGCAGTGACAGGGGGCATTCACCCCTCCACTTT
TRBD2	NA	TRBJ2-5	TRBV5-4	CASSGSGGVVETQYF	TGTGCCAGCAGCGGTAGCGGGGGGGTGGTAGAGACCCAGTACTTC
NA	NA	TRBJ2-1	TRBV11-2	CASSLDGREQFF	TGTGCCAGCAGCTTAGATGGCCGTGAGCAGTTCTTC
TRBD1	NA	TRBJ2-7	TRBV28	CASSRQGAKGDEQYF	TGTGCCAGCAGTCGACAGGGGGCCAAGGGCGACGAGCAGTACTTC
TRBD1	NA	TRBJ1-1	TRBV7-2	CASSLTGEPTEAFF	TGTGCCAGCAGCTTAACAGGGGAGCCCACTGAAGCTTTCTTT
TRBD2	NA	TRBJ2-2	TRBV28	CASFRGGGGNPGELFF	TGTGCCAGCTTTCGGGGGGGTGGCGGGAACCCCGGGGAGCTGTTTTTT
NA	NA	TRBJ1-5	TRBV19	CASSIMARGQPQHF	TGTGCCAGTAGTATTATGGCCCGGGGTCAGCCCCAGCATTTT
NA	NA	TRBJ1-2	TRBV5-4	CASSPEQSANYGYTF	TGTGCCAGCAGCCCGGAACAGTCTGCTAACTATGGCTACACCTTC
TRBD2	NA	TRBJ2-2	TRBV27	CASSSSPSGRGGELFF	TGTGCCAGCAGTTCATCGCCTAGCGGGAGGGGCGGGGAGCTGTTTTTT
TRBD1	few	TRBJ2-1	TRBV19	CASSVTGGNEQFF	TGTGCCAGTAGTGTGACAGGGGGCAATGAGCAGTTCTTC